These 5 T cell receptor beta chains came from one sample sequenced in a study of blood T cell repertoires in COVID-19. Sequencing used immunoSEQ multiplex PCR; TCRdb keeps in-frame clones, though not all of them. The data contain around 210,000 clones, about 88% of them singletons. Sequenced input: peripheral blood. All receptors derive from a man aged 50 to 59 with COVID-19, enrolled during active disease.

The chain couples TRBV5-4 to TRBJ2-1; TRBD2 aligns across 12 bases. Germline CDR1 is SGHNT and CDR2 is YYREEE (reference sequence). The length of the CDR3 is 15 residues. After removal of 0 bases from V and 9 bases from J, the junction contained 4 bases not matched to a gene. The DNA for the CDR3 is TGTGCCAGCAGCTTGGGACTAGCGGGAGATCGTGAGCAGTTCTTC. It translates to CASSLGLAGDREQFF.

The J gene is TRBJ2-3, the V gene TRBV7-9, with TRBD1 matching over 7 bases. This CDR3 region has 14 residues. V trimming: 1 base; J trimming: 4 bases; junction bases outside the gene matches: 2. Per the germline V gene, CDR1 is SEHNR and CDR2 is FQNEAQ (reference sequence). For the CDR3, the DNA is TGTGCCAGCAGCTTAGATCAGGGGGCAGATACGCAGTATTTT. This sequence encodes CASSLDQGADTQYF.

CDR3 in amino acids: CASGRTGDSPLHF. The DNA of the CDR3 is TGTGCCAGCGGAAGGACAGGGGATTCACCCCTCCACTTT. V is TRBV27 and J is TRBJ1-6; TRBD1 aligns across 9 bases. V dropped 8 bases and J dropped 8; count of bases not matched to a gene: 4. The CDR3 sequence is 13 residues long. From germline, CDR1 is MNHEY and CDR2 SMNVEV (reference sequence).

The chain joins TRBV2 to TRBJ2-2, with D unclear. The CDR3 covers 13 residues. Germline CDR1 is SNHLY and CDR2 is FYNNEI. Trimming left V 0 bases short and J 8 bases short, with 7 bases between. The CDR3 is CASSEAPRGELFF. The CDR3, as DNA: TGTGCCAGCAGTGAAGCGCCTAGAGGGGAGCTGTTTTTT.

The genes are TRBV18 and TRBJ1-5, with 7 bases matching TRBD1. CDR3 size: 13 residues. With V trimmed by 6 bases and J by 4 bases, 3 bases remained unmatched. Germline CDR1 is KGHSH and CDR2 is LQKENI. The CDR3 reads CASSPDRNQPQHF. The CDR3 DNA reads as TGTGCCAGCTCTCCGGACAGGAATCAGCCCCAGCATTTT.